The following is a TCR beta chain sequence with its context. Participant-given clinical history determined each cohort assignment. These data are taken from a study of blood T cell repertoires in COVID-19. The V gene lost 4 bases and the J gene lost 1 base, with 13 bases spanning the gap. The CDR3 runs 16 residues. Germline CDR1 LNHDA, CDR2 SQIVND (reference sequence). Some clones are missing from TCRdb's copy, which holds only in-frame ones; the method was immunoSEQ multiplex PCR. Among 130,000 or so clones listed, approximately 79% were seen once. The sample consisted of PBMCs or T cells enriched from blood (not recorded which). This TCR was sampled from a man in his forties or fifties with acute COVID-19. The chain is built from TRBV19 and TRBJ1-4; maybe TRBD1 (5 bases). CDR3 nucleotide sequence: TGTGCCAGTAGTACGCAGGGTTCTCTAACTAATGAAAAACTGTTTTTT. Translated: CASSTQGSLTNEKLFF.